This T cell receptor (beta chain) stems from a study of blood T cell repertoires in COVID-19. Germline lookup yields CDR1 KGHSH and CDR2 LQKENI. The CDR3 contains 13 residues. Between the trimmed V and J ends, which lost 6 bases and 5 bases, there was a span of 13 bases. TCRdb's table, derived via immunoSEQ multiplex PCR, lists solely in-frame clones and lacks some. In the table there are roughly 180,000 clones, roughly nine tenths of which are singletons. This clone was found once. This clonotype was obtained from a man in his 70s with active or convalescent COVID-19. Sequenced sample: peripheral blood. The V and J genes are TRBV18 and TRBJ1-2; D is perhaps TRBD1 (6 bases). The CDR3 reads CASSDNREYGYTF. CDR3 nucleotides: TGTGCCAGCTCGGATAACAGGGAGTATGGCTACACCTTC.